Listed below are T cell receptor beta chains from one sample, sequenced in a study of blood T cell repertoires in COVID-19. Clones were sequenced by immunoSEQ multiplex PCR, and TCRdb holds only the in-frame ones, with some missing. This repertoire shows about 300,000 clones, roughly 88% found once; its top ten account for about 1.7%. The sample comprised peripheral blood. These receptors all stem from a woman aged 45-65 years with acute or convalescent COVID-19. Each CDR3 is given with its conserved first and last residue. The D gene is left open where the match is weak. Size is stated for part of the rows, as once, few or many counts, or as a class when the clone is expanded.

D,size,J,V,CDR3,DNA
-,-,TRBJ1-1,TRBV21-1,CASSKNRRQKGWTEAFF,TGTGCCAGCAGCAAAAATCGCCGACAGAAAGGGTGGACTGAAGCTTTCTTT
-,-,TRBJ2-7,TRBV13,CASSLQSGYEQYF,TGTGCCAGCAGCTTACAGTCCGGGTACGAGCAGTACTTC
-,-,TRBJ2-7,TRBV27,CASSLGSGGEQYF,TGTGCCAGCAGTCTCGGGTCCGGAGGGGAGCAGTACTTC
-,-,TRBJ2-4,TRBV19,CASSPGLAKNIQYF,TGTGCCAGTAGTCCGGGACTAGCCAAAAACATTCAGTACTTC
-,-,TRBJ2-3,TRBV12-5,CASGLSGATDTQYF,TGTGCTAGTGGTTTGAGTGGGGCAACAGATACGCAGTATTTT
TRBD1,once,TRBJ1-2,TRBV19,CASRVLSTGDNGYTF,TGTGCCAGTAGGGTGCTTTCGACAGGGGATAATGGCTACACCTTC
TRBD1,-,TRBJ1-2,TRBV5-6,CASSLLGQGDGYTF,TGTGCCAGCAGCTTACTAGGACAGGGGGATGGCTACACCTTC
TRBD2,-,TRBJ2-7,TRBV19,CAHGRDSARPGLAGVATYEQYF,TGTGCCCATGGAAGGGACAGTGCGAGACCGGGACTAGCGGGAGTGGCCACCTACGAGCAGTACTTC
-,-,TRBJ2-6,TRBV18,CASSPLGPYGANVLTF,TGTGCCAGCTCACCGCTGGGGCCTTATGGGGCCAACGTCCTGACTTTC
-,-,TRBJ1-2,TRBV4-1,CASSHRQEDGYTF,TGCGCCAGCAGCCATAGACAGGAGGATGGCTACACCTTC
-,once,TRBJ1-2,TRBV3-1/TRBV3-2,CASSQGAGGGYGYTF,TGTGCCAGCAGCCAAGGGGCGGGGGGAGGCTATGGCTACACCTTC
TRBD1,-,TRBJ1-1,TRBV30,CAWTGRGDRGQAEAFF,TGTGCCTGGACGGGGCGTGGGGACAGGGGGCAGGCTGAAGCTTTCTTT
TRBD2,-,TRBJ2-7,TRBV18,CASSPTLQGLGTYEQYF,TGTGCCAGCTCACCAACCCTCCAAGGACTAGGAACCTACGAGCAGTACTTC
TRBD2,-,TRBJ2-5,TRBV10-3,CAISEGFGSHQLSGSGQETQYF,TGTGCCATCAGTGAGGGTTTTGGTTCCCACCAACTTAGCGGGAGTGGGCAAGAGACCCAGTACTTC
-,-,TRBJ1-2,TRBV2,CASSVGGGGYTF,TGTGCCAGCAGTGTAGGGGGTGGCGGCTACACCTTC
-,once,TRBJ2-2,TRBV15,CATSRVGLATGELFF,TGTGCCACCAGCAGAGTTGGGCTAGCGACCGGGGAGCTGTTTTTT
-,-,TRBJ1-5,TRBV30,CAWSVGWQGRQPQHF,TGTGCCTGGAGTGTAGGATGGCAGGGAAGGCAGCCCCAGCATTTT
-,-,TRBJ2-7,TRBV12-5,CASGLVRDPADQYYEQYF,TGTGCTAGTGGTTTGGTACGAGATCCAGCGGACCAATATTACGAGCAGTACTTC
-,-,TRBJ2-1,TRBV24-1,CATSDLQRDYNEQFF,TGTGCCACCAGTGATTTGCAGCGCGACTACAATGAGCAGTTCTTC
TRBD2,-,TRBJ2-1,TRBV29-1,CSVLSGRAYNEQFF,TGCAGCGTCCTTAGCGGGAGGGCGTACAATGAGCAGTTCTTC
TRBD2,-,TRBJ2-2,TRBV9,CASSVDDGRVGTGELFF,TGTGCCAGCAGCGTAGATGACGGGAGGGTGGGAACCGGGGAGCTGTTTTTT
-,-,TRBJ2-5,TRBV7-6,CASTLYREVGETQYF,TGTGCCAGCACCCTTTATAGGGAGGTAGGGGAGACCCAGTACTTC
-,-,TRBJ1-1,TRBV11-2,CASSLAGVGEAFF,TGTGCCAGCAGCTTAGCGGGGGTGGGTGAAGCTTTCTTT
-,-,TRBJ1-2,TRBV12-5,CASGLEHVVYGYTF,TGTGCTAGTGGTTTGGAGCATGTAGTTTATGGCTACACCTTC
TRBD2,-,TRBJ2-7,TRBV4-3,CASSRDISGSEQYF,TGCGCCAGCAGCCGAGATATTAGCGGGAGCGAGCAGTACTTC
TRBD1,-,TRBJ1-4,TRBV5-1,CASRSTGGTNEKLFF,TGCGCCAGCAGGTCAACAGGGGGCACTAATGAAAAACTGTTTTTT
TRBD2,-,TRBJ2-7,TRBV6-5,CASSLSGSEAEQYF,TGTGCCAGCAGCCTTAGCGGGAGTGAGGCCGAGCAGTACTTC
TRBD1,-,TRBJ2-1,TRBV28,CASSPGQVNEQFF,TGTGCCAGCAGTCCGGGACAGGTGAATGAGCAGTTCTTC
-,-,TRBJ1-5,TRBV7-8,CASSSAIGAVAQPQHF,TGTGCCAGCAGCTCCGCTATAGGGGCGGTGGCTCAGCCCCAGCATTTT
TRBD1,few,TRBJ2-2,TRBV7-8,CASSLVSRGQDTGELFF,TGTGCCAGCAGCTTAGTATCCCGGGGACAGGACACCGGGGAGCTGTTTTTT
-,-,TRBJ2-3,TRBV30,CAWSDGRDTQYF,TGTGCCTGGAGTGATGGGAGGGATACGCAGTATTTT
-,-,TRBJ2-1,TRBV4-2,CASSPGLSAHNEQFF,TGTGCCAGCAGCCCGGGACTGTCGGCTCACAATGAGCAGTTCTTC
-,-,TRBJ1-2,TRBV20-1,CSASSRDGYTF,TGCAGTGCTAGTTCCAGGGATGGCTACACCTTC
TRBD1,-,TRBJ2-7,TRBV27,CASSLRDRHYEQYF,TGTGCCAGCAGTCTCCGGGACAGGCACTACGAGCAGTACTTC
TRBD1,-,TRBJ1-4,TRBV5-5,CASSRRYGTGFEKLFF,TGTGCCAGCAGCCGGAGGTACGGGACAGGGTTTGAAAAACTGTTTTTT
TRBD2,-,TRBJ2-1,TRBV6-5,CATSAAGVLMNEQFF,TGTGCCACCTCCGCAGCGGGAGTGCTGATGAATGAGCAGTTCTTC
-,-,TRBJ1-4,TRBV24-1,CATQPGQNNEKLFF,TGTGCCACCCAGCCGGGACAAAATAATGAAAAACTGTTTTTT
-,-,TRBJ2-1,TRBV7-2,CASSLRLDSSYNEQFF,TGTGCCAGCAGCTTACGACTGGACAGCTCCTACAATGAGCAGTTCTTC
-,-,TRBJ1-1,TRBV29-1,CSDLPWGEGTEAFF,TGCAGCGACCTACCATGGGGGGAAGGGACTGAAGCTTTCTTT
-,-,TRBJ2-3,TRBV7-9,CASSLRGGDDTQYF,TGTGCCAGCAGCTTAAGAGGGGGAGACGATACGCAGTATTTT
TRBD1,-,TRBJ2-7,TRBV7-2,CASSLEQGAGQYF,TGTGCCAGCAGCTTAGAACAGGGGGCAGGGCAGTACTTC
TRBD1,-,TRBJ1-2,TRBV5-1,CASSTGQGGYGYTF,TGCGCCAGCAGCACTGGACAGGGGGGGTATGGCTACACCTTC
-,-,TRBJ2-5,TRBV5-1,CASSFGESRETQYF,TGCGCCAGCAGCTTCGGGGAGTCAAGGGAGACCCAGTACTTC
TRBD1,-,TRBJ2-7,TRBV7-8,CASRTSGTGEGEQYF,TGTGCCAGCAGGACATCCGGGACAGGGGAGGGCGAGCAGTACTTC
-,-,TRBJ2-1,TRBV5-1,CASSPPTSIDEQFF,TGCGCCAGCAGCCCCCCAACTAGTATCGATGAGCAGTTCTTC
-,few,TRBJ1-5,TRBV30,CAWSLQVGNQPQHF,TGTGCCTGGAGTTTGCAAGTAGGCAATCAGCCCCAGCATTTT
TRBD2,-,TRBJ2-1,TRBV20-1,CSASSGTSSYNEQFF,TGCAGTGCTAGTAGTGGGACTAGCTCCTACAATGAGCAGTTCTTC
-,-,TRBJ1-1,TRBV21-1,CASSRPRVNTEAFF,TGTGCCAGCAGCAGGCCGAGGGTGAACACTGAAGCTTTCTTT
TRBD2,-,TRBJ2-1,TRBV6-4,CASSDSDRASGRNEQFF,TGTGCCAGCAGTGACTCTGATCGGGCTAGCGGGAGGAATGAGCAGTTCTTC